This T cell receptor (beta chain) was identified in a study of blood T cell repertoires in COVID-19. The CDR3 sequence is 13 residues long. V gave up 0 bases and J gave up 6 bases, with 9 bases separating them. Germline CDR1 and CDR2: SGHRS and YFSETQ. This clone turned up a few times. The same CDR3 is also encoded by other DNA sequences in this sample. Profiling relied on immunoSEQ multiplex PCR, and the TCRdb table lists in-frame clones only, not all of them. This sample has over 150,000 clones; roughly 80% occur once, and the top ten carry 8% to 9.5%. V usage is TRBV5-1 and J usage is TRBJ1-2; D is perhaps TRBD1 (6 bases). Sequencing was performed on peripheral blood. The TCR sequence derives from a man aged 60-69 years with acute or convalescent COVID-19. The CDR3 bases are TGCGCCAGCAGCTTGGCACAGGGCCATGGCTACACCTTC. It translates to CASSLAQGHGYTF.